This T cell receptor beta chain originates from a study of T cell responses to AZD1222 COVID-19 vaccine. The study's findings and limits: Once two AZD1222 doses were given, Spike-specific TCR breadth and depth went up. White British people made up most donors, females outnumbered males, and clonal diversity was possibly underestimated.

As to this clone: Antigen unknown.

Repertoires were generated with immunoSEQ multiplex PCR, while TCRdb's copy carries only in-frame clones and drops some. The repertoire consists of roughly 130,000 clones, with roughly 90% occurring once and the leading ten covering approximately 3.4%. CDR3 length: 14 residues. The ends lost 4 bases at V and 5 bases at J; junction bases unmatched: 8. The germline V gene encodes CDR1 SGHRS and CDR2 YFSETQ. The specimen was peripheral blood, collected on day 0 of AZD1222 vaccination. The receptor comes from an adult in good health. V is TRBV5-1 and J is TRBJ2-5; 7 bases fit TRBD1. The CDR3 bases are TGCGCCAGCAGCCAGGGACAGAGTCTTGAGACCCAGTACTTC. This gives the protein CASSQGQSLETQYF.